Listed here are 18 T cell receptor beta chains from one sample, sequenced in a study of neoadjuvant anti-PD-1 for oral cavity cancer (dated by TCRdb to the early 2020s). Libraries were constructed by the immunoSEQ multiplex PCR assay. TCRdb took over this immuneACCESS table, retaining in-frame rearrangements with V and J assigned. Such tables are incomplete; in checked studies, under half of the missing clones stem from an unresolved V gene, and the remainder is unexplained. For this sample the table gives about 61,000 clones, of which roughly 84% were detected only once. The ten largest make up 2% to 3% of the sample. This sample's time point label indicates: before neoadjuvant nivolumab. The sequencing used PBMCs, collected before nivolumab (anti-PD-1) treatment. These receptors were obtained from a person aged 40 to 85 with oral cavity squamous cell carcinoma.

The CDR3 DNA is TGTGCCAGCAGCCTCCCCCTTTCACCCCTCCACTTT. It is translated as CASSLPLSPLHF. The chain carries TRBV13 and TRBJ1-6, with D hard to call. Trimming pared 5 bases from V and 9 bases from J, leaving 8 bases between. The length of the CDR3 is 12 residues. From germline, CDR1 is PRHDT and CDR2 FYEKMQ (reference sequence).

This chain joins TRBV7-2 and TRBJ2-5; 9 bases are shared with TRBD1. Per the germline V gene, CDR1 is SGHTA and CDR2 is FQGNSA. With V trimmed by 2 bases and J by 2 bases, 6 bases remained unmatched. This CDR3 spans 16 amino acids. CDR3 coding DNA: TGTGCCAGCAGCTTAAGGACAGGGGCCGTTCAAGAGACCCAGTACTTC. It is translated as CASSLRTGAVQETQYF.

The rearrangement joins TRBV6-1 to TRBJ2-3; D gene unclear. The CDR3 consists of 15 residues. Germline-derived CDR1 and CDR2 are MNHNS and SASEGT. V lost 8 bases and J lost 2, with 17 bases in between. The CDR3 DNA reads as TGTGCCAGCCCCAATAGAGGCGGCAACACAGATACGCAGTATTTT. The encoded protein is CASPNRGGNTDTQYF.

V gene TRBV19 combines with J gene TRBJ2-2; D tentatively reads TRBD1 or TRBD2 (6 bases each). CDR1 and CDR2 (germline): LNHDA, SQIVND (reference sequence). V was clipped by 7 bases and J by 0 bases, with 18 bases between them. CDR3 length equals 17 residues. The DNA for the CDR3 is TGTGCCAGTACCACCCGGGGGCTAGCCGCGAACACCGGGGAGCTGTTTTTT. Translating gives CASTTRGLAANTGELFF.

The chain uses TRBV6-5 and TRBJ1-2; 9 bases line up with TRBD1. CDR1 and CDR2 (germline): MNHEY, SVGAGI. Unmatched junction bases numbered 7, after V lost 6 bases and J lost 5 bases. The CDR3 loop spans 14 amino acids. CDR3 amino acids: CASRQTGQGYGYTF. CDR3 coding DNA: TGTGCCAGCAGGCAAACGGGACAGGGATATGGCTACACCTTC.

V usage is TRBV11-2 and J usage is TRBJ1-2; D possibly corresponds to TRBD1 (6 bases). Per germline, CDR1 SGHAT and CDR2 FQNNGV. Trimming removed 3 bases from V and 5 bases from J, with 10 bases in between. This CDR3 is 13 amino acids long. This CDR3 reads CASSLDRPYGYTF. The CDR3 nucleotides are TGTGCCAGCAGCTTGGACAGACCATATGGCTACACCTTC.

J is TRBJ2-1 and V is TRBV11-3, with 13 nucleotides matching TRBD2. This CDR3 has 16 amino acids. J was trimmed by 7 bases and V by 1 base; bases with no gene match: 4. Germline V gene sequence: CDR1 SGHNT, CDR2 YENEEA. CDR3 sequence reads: CASSLGLAGGRNEQFF. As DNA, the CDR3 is TGTGCCAGCAGCTTAGGACTAGCGGGAGGAAGGAATGAGCAGTTCTTC.

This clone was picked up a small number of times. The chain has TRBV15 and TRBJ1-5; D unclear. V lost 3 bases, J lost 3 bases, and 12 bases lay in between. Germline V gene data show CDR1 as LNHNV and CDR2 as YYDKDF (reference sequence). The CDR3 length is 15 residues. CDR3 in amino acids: CATSSALLPNQPQHF. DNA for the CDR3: TGTGCCACCAGCAGCGCCCTCTTACCCAATCAGCCCCAGCATTTT.

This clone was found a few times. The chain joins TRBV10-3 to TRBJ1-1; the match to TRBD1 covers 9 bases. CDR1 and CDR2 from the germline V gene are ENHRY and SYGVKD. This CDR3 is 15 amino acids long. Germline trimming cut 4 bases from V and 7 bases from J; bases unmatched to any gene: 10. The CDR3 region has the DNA TGTGCCATCAGTGGACGGACAGGGGCCCTTCTTGAAGCTTTCTTT. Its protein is CAISGRTGALLEAFF.

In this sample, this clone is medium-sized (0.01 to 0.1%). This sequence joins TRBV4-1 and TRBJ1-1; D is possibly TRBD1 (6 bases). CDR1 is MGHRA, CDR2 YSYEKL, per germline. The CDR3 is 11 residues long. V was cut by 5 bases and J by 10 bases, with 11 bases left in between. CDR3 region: CASSNTGRAFF. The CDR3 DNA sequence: TGCGCCAGCAGCAATACAGGGAGAGCTTTCTTT.

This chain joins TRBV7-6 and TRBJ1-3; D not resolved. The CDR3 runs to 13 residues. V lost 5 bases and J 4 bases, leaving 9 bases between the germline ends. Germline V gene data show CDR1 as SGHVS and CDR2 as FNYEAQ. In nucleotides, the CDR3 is TGTGCCAGCAGCCCTCGGGAGGGAAACACCATATATTTT. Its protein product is CASSPREGNTIYF.

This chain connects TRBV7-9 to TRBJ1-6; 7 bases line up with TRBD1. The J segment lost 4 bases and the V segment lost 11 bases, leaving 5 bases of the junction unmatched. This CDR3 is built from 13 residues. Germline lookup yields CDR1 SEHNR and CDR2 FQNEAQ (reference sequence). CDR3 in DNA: TGTGCCGGGGAGGGGGCGTATAATTCACCCCTCCACTTT. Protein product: CAGEGAYNSPLHF.

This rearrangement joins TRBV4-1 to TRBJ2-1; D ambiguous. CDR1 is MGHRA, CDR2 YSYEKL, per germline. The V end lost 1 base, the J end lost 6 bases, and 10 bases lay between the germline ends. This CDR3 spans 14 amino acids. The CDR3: CASSQVSPRNEQFF. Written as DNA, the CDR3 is TGCGCCAGCAGCCAAGTCAGCCCCCGCAATGAGCAGTTCTTC.

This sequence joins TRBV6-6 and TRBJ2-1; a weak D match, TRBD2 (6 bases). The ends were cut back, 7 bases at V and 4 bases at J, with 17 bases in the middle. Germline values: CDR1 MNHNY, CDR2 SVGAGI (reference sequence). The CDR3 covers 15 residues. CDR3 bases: TGTGCCAGCACTAACGAGGGACTTAGTTACAATGAGCAGTTCTTC. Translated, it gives CASTNEGLSYNEQFF.

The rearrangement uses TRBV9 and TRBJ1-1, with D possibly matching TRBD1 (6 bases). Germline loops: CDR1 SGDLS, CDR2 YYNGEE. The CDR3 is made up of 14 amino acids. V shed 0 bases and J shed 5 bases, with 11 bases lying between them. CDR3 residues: CASSVEGGETEAFF. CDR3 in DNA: TGTGCCAGCAGCGTAGAAGGGGGTGAAACTGAAGCTTTCTTT.

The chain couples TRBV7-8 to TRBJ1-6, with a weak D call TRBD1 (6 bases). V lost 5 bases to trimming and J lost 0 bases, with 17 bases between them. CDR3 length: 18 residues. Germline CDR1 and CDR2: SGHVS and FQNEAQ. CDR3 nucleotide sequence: TGTGCCAGCAGCAGTCTAGGACAGACTAGCTCCTATAATTCACCCCTCCACTTT. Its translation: CASSSLGQTSSYNSPLHF.

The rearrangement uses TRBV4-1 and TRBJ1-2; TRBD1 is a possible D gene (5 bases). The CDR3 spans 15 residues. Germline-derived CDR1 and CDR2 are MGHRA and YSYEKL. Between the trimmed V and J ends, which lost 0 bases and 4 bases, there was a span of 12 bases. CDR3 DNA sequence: TGCGCCAGCAGCCAAGAACCCGGGACGTCCTATGGCTACACCTTC. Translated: CASSQEPGTSYGYTF.

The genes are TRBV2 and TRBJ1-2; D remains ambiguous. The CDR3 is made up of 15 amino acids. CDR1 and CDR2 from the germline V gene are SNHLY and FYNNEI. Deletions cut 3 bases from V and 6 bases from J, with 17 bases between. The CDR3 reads CASSEVGRSGDGYTF. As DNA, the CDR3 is TGTGCCAGCAGTGAGGTGGGCAGATCCGGAGATGGCTACACCTTC.